What follows are 20 T cell receptor beta chains derived from one specimen sequenced in a study of cytomegalovirus exposure and HLA in healthy donors. Both 60 Vbeta primers and 13 Jbeta primers went into the PCR. The method was immunoSEQ multiplex PCR; TCRdb's version includes in-frame clones alone and lacks a portion of them. Here the sample spans about 120,000 clones, around four fifths being singletons. Sequencing input: PBMCs. The origin of the receptors is a woman in her thirties or forties in good health and CMV-seropositive.

The chain employs TRBV5-6 and TRBJ2-7, with 7 nucleotides matching TRBD2. CDR1 and CDR2 from the germline V gene are SGHDT and YYEEEE. V was pared by 6 bases and J by 2 bases, with 17 bases of the junction left unmatched. The CDR3 runs to 17 residues. The CDR3 DNA reads as TGTGCCAGCACCCTATCGGGGGGAGGGAGAGGCCCCTACGAGCAGTACTTC. This sequence encodes CASTLSGGGRGPYEQYF.

This clone was observed a single time. The chain recombines TRBV30 with TRBJ1-1; D gene ambiguous. Germline loops: CDR1 GTSNPN, CDR2 SVGIG (reference sequence). The CDR3 spans 12 residues. Trimming took 4 bases from V and 5 from J, leaving 11 bases between them. For the CDR3, the DNA is TGTGCCTGGACCGGAGTGGAGACTGAAGCTTTCTTT. It encodes CAWTGVETEAFF.

The chain carries TRBV6-5 and TRBJ1-3, with 7 bases fitting TRBD1. Germline-derived CDR1 and CDR2 are MNHEY and SVGAGI. CDR3 length equals 16 residues. Unmatched junction bases numbered 4, after V lost 2 bases and J lost 0 bases. The CDR3 protein is CASSYGGQHSGNTIYF. The CDR3 DNA is TGTGCCAGCAGTTACGGGGGACAGCACTCTGGAAACACCATATATTTT.

The genes are TRBV2 and TRBJ2-1, with D possibly being TRBD2 (5 bases). The CDR3 has 13 residues. Trimming removed 7 bases from V and 9 bases from J, with 16 bases in between. Germline CDR1 is SNHLY and CDR2 is FYNNEI. Here the CDR3 DNA reads TGTGCCAGCACCCAGGACTCCGGCGGTGAGCAGTTCTTC. This sequence encodes CASTQDSGGEQFF.

The rearrangement joins TRBV7-9 to TRBJ1-1; 7 bases are a match to TRBD1. Germline assignment: CDR1 SEHNR and CDR2 FQNEAQ (reference sequence). The junction had 13 bases not matched to a gene; V was cut back by 5 bases and J by 1 base. The CDR3 is 17 amino acids. CDR3 loop: CASSPGHLGQQNTEAFF. The DNA of the CDR3 is TGTGCCAGCAGCCCCGGACACTTGGGACAGCAGAACACTGAAGCTTTCTTT. The full variable domain, rest sourced from reference TRBV7-9 and TRBJ1-1, is DTGVSQNPRHKITKRGQNVTFRCDPISEHNRLYWYRQTLGQGPEFLTYFQNEAQLEKSRLLSDRFSAERPKGSFSTLEIQRTEQGDSAMYLCASSPGHLGQQNTEAFFGQGTRLTVV.

The V call is TRBV7-3, the J call TRBJ2-7, with 12 positions matching TRBD1. The germline V gene has CDR1 SGHTA and CDR2 FQGTGA. The V and J ends lost 5 bases and 6 bases, in that order; junction bases with no gene match: 17. CDR3 length: 18 amino acids. Written as DNA, the CDR3 is TGTGCCAGCAGCCCGCATGGGACAGGGGGCTCAGTTCGGGGCGAGCAGTACTTC. Translated, it gives CASSPHGTGGSVRGEQYF.

The chain joins TRBV5-4 to TRBJ1-2, with TRBD1 matching over 7 bases. J was trimmed by 3 bases and V by 4 bases; bases with no gene match: 3. The CDR3 consists of 13 residues. The germline V gene encodes CDR1 SGHNT and CDR2 YYREEE (reference sequence). As DNA, the CDR3 is TGTGCCAGCAGCACCACAGGGGACTATGGCTACACCTTC. This translates into CASSTTGDYGYTF.

The chain links TRBV7-2 to TRBJ1-2; TRBD1 is a possible D gene (5 bases). The V end was cut by 5 bases, the J end by 4 bases, with 11 bases between. This CDR3 has 13 residues. CDR1 is SGHTA and CDR2 is FQGNSA in the germline V gene. The CDR3 is CASSPDSSYGYTF. The CDR3 DNA is TGTGCCAGCAGCCCTGACAGTAGCTATGGCTACACCTTC.

The chain links TRBV4-1 to TRBJ2-3, with TRBD2 identical over 9 bases. Losses at the gene ends were 0 bases for V and 5 bases for J; bases not matched to a gene: 6. This CDR3 is built from 16 residues. Germline V gene sequence: CDR1 MGHRA, CDR2 YSYEKL. The CDR3 loop is CASSQEVAGVVDTQYF. Here the CDR3 DNA reads TGCGCCAGCAGCCAAGAGGTAGCGGGAGTGGTAGATACGCAGTATTTT.

The chain links TRBV6-5 to TRBJ2-1; TRBD2 aligns across 7 bases. The CDR3 spans 14 residues. J gave up 10 bases and V 4 bases, and 10 bases lay outside the gene matches. The germline gives CDR1 MNHEY, CDR2 SVGAGI. The chain's CDR3 is CASSLRETEGEQFF. The CDR3 DNA follows: TGTGCCAGCAGTTTGCGGGAGACCGAGGGGGAGCAGTTCTTC.

The V and J genes are TRBV21-1 and TRBJ2-6; the table's D call of TRBD1 was not tested on the DNA. TRBV21-1 is a pseudogene locus. This CDR3 has 17 residues. The CDR3 DNA is TGTGCCAGCAAGCCCCCCTGCACAGTCTCTGGGGCCAACGTCCTGACTTTC. Its translation is CASKPPCTVSGANVLTF.

This clone has just one count. The V gene is TRBV28, the J gene TRBJ1-1; D unresolved. CDR3 size: 12 residues. Trimming left V 3 bases short and J 5 bases short, with 7 bases between. The germline V gene has CDR1 MDHEN and CDR2 SYDVKM. The CDR3 sequence is CASSFSFTEAFF. The CDR3 DNA reads as TGTGCCAGCAGTTTCTCTTTTACTGAAGCTTTCTTT. The full variable domain, in which reference TRBV28 and TRBJ1-1 provide the parts outside the CDR3, is DVKVTQSSRYLVKRTGEKVFLECVQDMDHENMFWYRQDPGLGLRLIYFSYDVKMKEKGDIPEGYSVSREKKERFSLILESASTNQTSMYLCASSFSFTEAFFGQGTRLTVV.

The chain couples TRBV6-5 to TRBJ1-2, with D possibly TRBD1 on 5 matching bases. CDR3 length: 15 amino acids. Germline loops: CDR1 MNHEY, CDR2 SVGAGI. Trimming pared 2 bases from V and 3 bases from J, leaving 13 bases between. The CDR3 DNA follows: TGTGCCAGCAGTTACGGAGGGCGGGGCGACTATGGCTACACCTTC. This sequence encodes CASSYGGRGDYGYTF.

V is TRBV7-2 and J is TRBJ2-7, with 13 positions matching TRBD2. J lost 4 bases, V lost 5 bases, and 8 bases had no gene match. The germline V gene encodes CDR1 SGHTA and CDR2 FQGNSA. The CDR3 sequence is 16 residues long. For the CDR3, the DNA is TGTGCCAGCAGCATGAGAGGACTAGCGGGAGTTTACGAGCAGTACTTC. Translation: CASSMRGLAGVYEQYF.

The chain links TRBV29-1 to TRBJ2-3, with 9 bases lining up with TRBD2. Germline V CDR1 and CDR2: SQVTM, ANQGSEA. V lost 2 bases, J lost 0 bases, and 15 bases stayed unmatched. The CDR3 loop spans 19 amino acids. CDR3 residues: CSVEIWAAGGPLSTDTQYF. CDR3 nucleotide sequence: TGCAGCGTTGAAATCTGGGCGGCGGGAGGGCCTCTTAGCACAGATACGCAGTATTTT.

The chain has TRBV9 and TRBJ1-2; D might be TRBD1 (5 bases). V dropped 0 bases and J dropped 6 bases, with 21 bases sitting between them. CDR3 length equals 17 residues. The germline V gene encodes CDR1 SGDLS and CDR2 YYNGEE. The CDR3 nucleotides are TGTGCCAGCAGCGTAGGGCCAACGCTCAGCAGGGTTGATGGCTACACCTTC. Amino acids: CASSVGPTLSRVDGYTF.

This rearrangement joins TRBV2 to TRBJ2-7; possibly TRBD1 for D (5 bases). V dropped 3 bases and J dropped 1 base, with 7 bases sitting between them. The CDR3 is 13 amino acids. From germline, CDR1 is SNHLY and CDR2 FYNNEI. The CDR3, as DNA: TGTGCCAGCAGTGAGACAGATTCCTACGAGCAGTACTTC. It translates to CASSETDSYEQYF. Based on the CDR3 plus reference TRBV2 and TRBJ2-7, the full variable domain is EPEVTQTPSHQVTQMGQEVILRCVPISNHLYFYWYRQILGQKVEFLVSFYNNEISEKSEIFDDQFSVERPDGSNFTLKIRSTKLEDSAMYFCASSETDSYEQYFGPGTRLTVT.

V usage is TRBV5-8 and J usage is TRBJ2-7; 7 nucleotides line up with TRBD1. The ends lost 4 bases at V and 2 bases at J; junction bases unmatched: 9. Germline lookup yields CDR1 SGHTS and CDR2 YDEGEE. The CDR3 has 15 residues. The CDR3 sequence is CASSVSWDRAYEQYF. CDR3 nucleotides: TGTGCCAGCAGCGTCTCCTGGGACAGAGCCTACGAGCAGTACTTC.

The chain uses TRBV6-1 and TRBJ1-2; D remains ambiguous. The V and J ends lost 7 bases and 0 bases respectively, with 15 bases between them. CDR1 and CDR2 (germline): MNHNS, SASEGT. The CDR3 has 15 amino acids. CDR3 sequence (DNA): TGTGCCAGCACCCCCCGGAGGGTTACTAACTATGGCTACACCTTC. The encoded protein is CASTPRRVTNYGYTF.

The chain joins TRBV19 to TRBJ2-7; TRBD2 aligns across 8 bases. Germline V gene lookup returns CDR1 LNHDA and CDR2 SQIVND (reference sequence). The CDR3 has 17 residues. V lost 8 bases to trimming and J lost 5 bases; unmatched junction nucleotides: 20. Here the CDR3 reads CASAPPERESNSNEQYF. The DNA for the CDR3 is TGTGCCAGTGCCCCCCCGGAGCGGGAGAGCAATTCCAACGAGCAGTACTTC.